One sample yielded the 27 T cell receptor beta chains listed below, sequenced in a study of siplizumab effects on memory and regulatory T cells. TCRdb's table, derived via immunoSEQ multiplex PCR, lists solely in-frame clones and lacks some. Counted here are 100,000 or so clones, 75% to 95% occurring once; the ten biggest clones make up about 2.4%. The sample was CD4+ T cells sorted from blood. The receptor source for this set is a human donor in good health. Some clones in this sample may be carry-over from other donors' samples.

This chain connects TRBV11-2 to TRBJ2-5, with a tentative D call TRBD1 (5 bases). The germline V gene encodes CDR1 SGHAT and CDR2 FQNNGV. The CDR3 consists of 15 residues. Trimming took 6 bases from V and 2 from J, leaving 16 bases between them. CDR3: CASRPLREGQETQYF. Here the CDR3 DNA reads TGTGCCAGCAGACCGCTCAGGGAAGGGCAAGAGACCCAGTACTTC.

This rearrangement joins TRBV29-1 to TRBJ1-1, with TRBD1 matching over 11 bases. Germline V gene lookup returns CDR1 SQVTM and CDR2 ANQGSEA. The CDR3 consists of 16 residues. V trimming: 6 bases; J trimming: 4 bases; junction bases outside the gene matches: 13. CDR3 DNA sequence: TGCAGCGTGGAGACCTTTGGGACAGGGGGATCCACTGAAGCTTTCTTT. It specifies CSVETFGTGGSTEAFF.

The chain is built from TRBV11-3 and TRBJ1-4; TRBD1 matches 12 bases. V lost 5 bases and J lost 11; bases outside the gene matches: 9. Looked up from germline, CDR1 is SGHNT and CDR2 is YENEEA. The CDR3 length is 15 residues. The CDR3 sequence is CASSTWDRGLGKLFF. The CDR3 region has the DNA TGTGCCAGCAGCACCTGGGACAGGGGGCTAGGGAAACTGTTTTTT.

CDR3 protein: CASSSQAMNTEAFF. The CDR3 region has the DNA TGTGCCAGCAGTTCTCAGGCTATGAACACTGAAGCTTTCTTT. The gene calls are TRBV5-5 and TRBJ1-1; no clear D. The germline V gene encodes CDR1 SGHKS and CDR2 YYEKEE (reference sequence). Trimming took 5 bases from V and 0 from J, leaving 11 bases between them. CDR3 length equals 14 residues.

This chain links TRBV30 with TRBJ1-6; D possibly corresponds to TRBD1 (5 bases). CDR1 is GTSNPN and CDR2 is SVGIG in the germline V gene (reference sequence). This CDR3 spans 13 amino acids. V was cut by 3 bases and J by 9 bases, with 12 bases left in between. The CDR3 DNA reads TGTGCCTGGAGCTCACTAGGGGTTTCACCCCTCCACTTT. This translates into CAWSSLGVSPLHF.

The CDR3 reads CASSLVQGNQPQHF. CDR3 DNA: TGTGCCAGCAGCTTAGTCCAGGGGAATCAGCCCCAGCATTTT. This chain connects TRBV7-4 to TRBJ1-5, with a possible D match to TRBD1 (6 bases). The V and J ends lost 1 base and 4 bases respectively, with 8 bases between them. The CDR3 covers 14 residues. The V gene's germline CDR1 is SGHVT and CDR2 SQSDAQ.

J is TRBJ2-5 and V is TRBV7-2; D may be TRBD2 (5 bases). Trimming cost V 2 bases and J 0 bases, with 10 bases left between them. The germline CDR1 and CDR2 sequences are SGHTA and FQGNSA. This CDR3 spans 15 amino acids. The CDR3 DNA sequence: TGTGCCAGCAGCTTAAGTAGCGAAAACCAAGAGACCCAGTACTTC. As protein: CASSLSSENQETQYF. Drawing the rest from reference TRBV7-2 and TRBJ2-5, the complete variable domain is GAGVSQSPSNKVTEKGKDVELRCDPISGHTALYWYRQSLGQGLEFLIYFQGNSAPDKSGLPSDRFSAERTGGSVSTLTIQRTQQEDSAVYLCASSLSSENQETQYFGPGTRLLVL.

The chain recombines TRBV6-1 with TRBJ2-7; 7 bases align to TRBD1. Germline V gene data show CDR1 as MNHNS and CDR2 as SASEGT. CDR3 length: 15 residues. Trimming at V came to 5 bases and at J to 1 base, leaving 8 bases not matched to a gene. The CDR3 sequence: CASSLRGQISYEQYF. The CDR3 DNA reads TGTGCCAGCAGTCTTAGGGGACAGATATCCTACGAGCAGTACTTC.

This chain connects TRBV6-5 to TRBJ2-1, with D possibly matching TRBD2 (6 bases). Between the trimmed V and J ends, which lost 7 bases and 5 bases, there was a span of 12 bases. This CDR3 spans 13 amino acids. Germline CDR1 reads MNHEY; CDR2 reads SVGAGI. CDR3 protein: CASTTTRHNEQFF. CDR3 nucleotide sequence: TGTGCCAGCACAACGACTAGACACAATGAGCAGTTCTTC.

J is TRBJ2-1 and V is TRBV10-1; 10 positions agree with TRBD2. V was pared by 0 bases and J by 5 bases, with 4 bases of the junction left unmatched. CDR3 length: 16 amino acids. Germline assignment: CDR1 WNHNN and CDR2 SYGVQD (reference sequence). The CDR3 nucleotides are TGCGCCAGCAGTGAGTCACGGACTAGCGGCCACAATGAGCAGTTCTTC. It encodes CASSESRTSGHNEQFF.

J is TRBJ2-3 and V is TRBV10-3; maybe TRBD2 (6 bases). The V and J ends lost 7 bases and 1 base respectively, with 9 bases between them. The CDR3 consists of 13 residues. Germline CDR1 reads ENHRY; CDR2 reads SYGVKD. CDR3 nucleotide sequence: TGTGCCATCAAGAGGGAGGGCACAGATACGCAGTATTTT. As protein: CAIKREGTDTQYF.

This chain uses TRBV15 with TRBJ2-2; D is perhaps TRBD1 (6 bases). Germline assignment: CDR1 LNHNV and CDR2 YYDKDF (reference sequence). The CDR3 loop spans 15 amino acids. Trimming removed 5 bases from V and 2 bases from J, with 12 bases in between. The CDR3 protein is CATSQRQANTGELFF. The CDR3 DNA is TGTGCCACCAGCCAGAGACAGGCAAACACCGGGGAGCTGTTTTTT.

The gene calls are TRBV5-8 and TRBJ1-5; D is uncertain. V lost 7 bases and J lost 0, with 11 bases in between. Germline CDR1 and CDR2: SGHTS and YDEGEE. The CDR3 length is 14 residues. The CDR3 sequence: CASGRVGSNQPQHF. CDR3 in DNA: TGTGCCAGCGGCCGCGTGGGTAGCAATCAGCCCCAGCATTTT. Supplemented by reference TRBV5-8 and TRBJ1-5, the full variable domain reads EAGVTQSPTHLIKTRGQQATLRCSPISGHTSVYWYQQALGLGLQFLLWYDEGEERNRGNFPPRFSGRQFPNYSSELNVNALELEDSALYLCASGRVGSNQPQHFGDGTRLSIL.

This chain connects TRBV18 to TRBJ1-3, with no clear D. The CDR3 is 15 amino acids. With 3 bases removed from V and 0 bases from J, the gap between germline ends came to 9 bases. Germline V lookup: CDR1 KGHSH, CDR2 LQKENI. CDR3 protein: CASSPGTNSGNTIYF. CDR3 nucleotide sequence: TGTGCCAGCTCACCGGGAACTAACTCTGGAAACACCATATATTTT.

The rearrangement uses TRBV5-1 and TRBJ2-1; D is undetermined. The CDR3 has 14 residues. Germline V gene data show CDR1 as SGHRS and CDR2 as YFSETQ. The ends were cut back, 0 bases at V and 3 bases at J, with 7 bases in the middle. CDR3 bases: TGCGCCAGCAGCTTGGCAGGCGACTACAATGAGCAGTTCTTC. This gives the protein CASSLAGDYNEQFF.

The chain has TRBV19 and TRBJ2-2, with 15 bases matching TRBD2. The CDR3 spans 16 residues. The germline gives CDR1 LNHDA, CDR2 SQIVND (reference sequence). V shed 3 bases, J shed 6 bases, and the junction held 2 bases outside the gene matches. As DNA, the CDR3 is TGTGCCAGTAGTATGGGACTAGCGGGAGGTCCCGGGGAGCTGTTTTTT. Encoded protein: CASSMGLAGGPGELFF.

Concerning this clone: The germline gene is not matched at one end of the junction; a read error may be the cause. This chain joins TRBV7-7 and TRBJ1-3; D uncertain. The CDR3 runs to 16 residues. CDR1 and CDR2 from the germline V gene are SSHAT and FNYEAQ (reference sequence). CDR3 nucleotide sequence: TGTGCTAGCAGCTTAGGTGTGGGAGACTCTGGAAACACCATATATTTT. Protein sequence: CASSLGVGDSGNTIYF.

The chain joins TRBV11-2 to TRBJ1-1, with 7 bases lining up with TRBD1. V was clipped by 6 bases and J by 0 bases; unmatched bases: 7. This CDR3 spans 15 amino acids. Germline V gene sequence: CDR1 SGHAT, CDR2 FQNNGV. CDR3 sequence: CASRFEGQLNTEAFF. DNA of the CDR3: TGTGCCAGCAGGTTCGAGGGACAGTTGAACACTGAAGCTTTCTTT.

This clone occurred a few times. The V gene is TRBV5-1, the J gene TRBJ2-7; D is ambiguous. V was pared by 4 bases and J by 3 bases, with 11 bases between. In germline, CDR1 is SGHRS, CDR2 YFSETQ. The CDR3 contains 13 residues. The CDR3 DNA follows: TGCGCCAGCAGCGCCCAGAATTACTACGAGCAGTACTTC. Protein product: CASSAQNYYEQYF.

The V and J genes are TRBV7-3 and TRBJ1-1, with TRBD1 identical over 7 bases. The germline V gene encodes CDR1 SGHTA and CDR2 FQGTGA. V lost 5 bases to trimming and J lost 1 base; unmatched junction nucleotides: 13. The CDR3 loop spans 17 amino acids. CDR3 nucleotide sequence: TGTGCCAGCAGCCCCATGGGGTTGGGGACAGCGAACACTGAAGCTTTCTTT. Its protein is CASSPMGLGTANTEAFF.

The V gene is TRBV18, the J gene TRBJ1-1, with unresolved D. CDR1 is KGHSH, CDR2 LQKENI, per germline. This CDR3 has 14 residues. Trimming took 0 bases from V and 0 from J, leaving 5 bases between them. CDR3 loop: CASSPPSMNTEAFF. The CDR3 DNA sequence: TGTGCCAGCTCACCACCGTCAATGAACACTGAAGCTTTCTTT.

The table lists this clone with a few counts. CDR3: CASSAGHANTGELFF. DNA for the CDR3: TGTGCCAGCAGCGCAGGCCACGCGAACACCGGGGAGCTGTTTTTT. J is TRBJ2-2 and V is TRBV9; D is unresolved. The CDR3 runs 15 residues. Germline CDR1 reads SGDLS; CDR2 reads YYNGEE. V lost 3 bases to trimming and J lost 0 bases, with 9 bases between them.

The chain carries TRBV4-2 and TRBJ2-7; 14 bases map to TRBD2. The CDR3 contains 18 residues. Germline lookup yields CDR1 LGHNA and CDR2 YNFKEQ. V lost 3 bases and J lost 3; bases outside the gene matches: 10. CDR3 in amino acids: CASSQGLAGVATNYEQYF. The CDR3 DNA is TGTGCCAGCAGCCAGGGACTAGCGGGAGTGGCGACCAACTACGAGCAGTACTTC.

As to this clone: The identical CDR3 is also encoded by other nucleotide sequences in the sample. The chain recombines TRBV19 with TRBJ2-3; perhaps TRBD2 as D (6 bases). V shed 1 base and J shed 3 bases, with 8 bases lying between them. The CDR3 contains 14 residues. Looked up from germline, CDR1 is LNHDA and CDR2 is SQIVND (reference sequence). As DNA, the CDR3 is TGTGCCAGTAGTATAGCTGGGGGGACAGATACGCAGTATTTT. Amino acids: CASSIAGGTDTQYF.

The chain links TRBV7-2 to TRBJ2-7; D unresolved. The germline V gene encodes CDR1 SGHTA and CDR2 FQGNSA. The CDR3 consists of 13 residues. V was clipped by 5 bases and J by 2 bases, with 10 bases between them. CDR3 coding DNA: TGTGCCAGCAGCCAGATCCCTGCCTACGAGCAGTACTTC. It is translated as CASSQIPAYEQYF.

The chain employs TRBV4-2 and TRBJ2-5; D ambiguous. Germline lookup yields CDR1 LGHNA and CDR2 YNFKEQ. V gave up 0 bases and J gave up 13 bases, with 12 bases separating them. There are 12 residues in the CDR3. CDR3: CASSQDLRLLYF. The CDR3 coding sequence is TGTGCCAGCAGCCAAGATCTTAGACTCCTGTACTTC.

The genes are TRBV6-1 and TRBJ2-1, with D possibly matching TRBD1 (6 bases). The length of the CDR3 is 16 residues. V gave up 4 bases and J gave up 3 bases, with 16 bases separating them. Germline values: CDR1 MNHNS, CDR2 SASEGT. The CDR3 region has the DNA TGTGCCAGCAGTGGACCATGGGACACGGACTACAATGAGCAGTTCTTC. It codes for CASSGPWDTDYNEQFF.